This entry is about one T cell receptor (beta chain). The antigen is undetermined. The source of the sample is a study of cytomegalovirus exposure and HLA in healthy donors. As for the study in general: Of the donors genotyped, approximately 430 in all, less than 90% fell in the Caucasian-associated ancestry cluster.

The PCR was carried out with 60 Vbeta primers and 13 Jbeta primers. TCRdb keeps only in-frame clones here, not all; method: immunoSEQ multiplex PCR. The sample contains some 150,000 clones, 87% of which appear only once. The CDR3 is 15 residues long. Trimming removed 6 bases from V and 6 bases from J; junction bases left unmatched: 11. From germline, CDR1 is SQVTM and CDR2 ANQGSEA. Study-level findings and limits: With further analysis later on, most CMV-associated TCR beta chains appeared HLA-restricted. Presence/absence analyses rested on an assumption that sequencing depth was roughly uniform across donors.

Healthy bone marrow donors formed the donor group. The sample consisted of PBMCs. The TCR originated in a woman in her 30s in good health and CMV-seronegative. The J gene is TRBJ1-5, the V gene TRBV29-1; 10 positions match TRBD1. The CDR3 DNA reads TGCAGCGTCGTCCCAATTAGGGACAGGGGTCAGCCCCAGCATTTT. This sequence encodes CSVVPIRDRGQPQHF. Together with reference TRBV29-1 and TRBJ1-5, the CDR3 gives the full variable domain: SAVISQKPSRDICQRGTSLTIQCQVDSQVTMMFWYRQQPGQSLTLIATANQGSEATYESGFVIDKFPISRPNLTFSTLTVSNMSPEDSSIYLCSVVPIRDRGQPQHFGDGTRLSIL.